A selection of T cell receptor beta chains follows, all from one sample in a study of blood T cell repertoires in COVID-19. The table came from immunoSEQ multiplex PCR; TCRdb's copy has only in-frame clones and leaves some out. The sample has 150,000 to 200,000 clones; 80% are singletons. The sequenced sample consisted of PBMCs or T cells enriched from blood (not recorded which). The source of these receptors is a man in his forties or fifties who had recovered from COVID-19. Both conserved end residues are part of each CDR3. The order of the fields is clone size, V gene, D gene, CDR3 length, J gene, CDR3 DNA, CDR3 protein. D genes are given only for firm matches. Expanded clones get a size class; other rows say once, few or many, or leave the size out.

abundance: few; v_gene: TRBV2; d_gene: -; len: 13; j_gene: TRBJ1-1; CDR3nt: TGTGCCAGCAGGGAGGAGGGGTGGACTGAAGCTTTCTTT; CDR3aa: CASREEGWTEAFF
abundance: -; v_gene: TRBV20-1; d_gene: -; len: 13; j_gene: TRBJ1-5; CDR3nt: TGCAGTGCTAGTAGCACTAGCAATCAGCCCCAGCATTTT; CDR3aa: CSASSTSNQPQHF
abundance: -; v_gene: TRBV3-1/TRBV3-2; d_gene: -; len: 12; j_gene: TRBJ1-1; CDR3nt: TGTGCCAGCAGCCTTGAGGGTACTGAAGCTTTCTTT; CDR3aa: CASSLEGTEAFF
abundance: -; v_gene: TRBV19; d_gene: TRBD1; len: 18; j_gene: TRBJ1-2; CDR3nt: TGTGCCAGTAGAACTTCGACAGGGGGTTTAACCCCTAACTATGGCTACACCTTC; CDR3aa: CASRTSTGGLTPNYGYTF
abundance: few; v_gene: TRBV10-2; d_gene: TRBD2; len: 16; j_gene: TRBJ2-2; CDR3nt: TGCGCCAGCAGTGAGTGGCGGGGGGGAACCACCGGGGAGCTGTTTTTT; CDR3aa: CASSEWRGGTTGELFF
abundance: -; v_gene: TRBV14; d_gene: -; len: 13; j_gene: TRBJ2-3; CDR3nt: TGTGCCAGCAGCCAGGGCGTCACAGATACGCAGTATTTT; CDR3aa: CASSQGVTDTQYF
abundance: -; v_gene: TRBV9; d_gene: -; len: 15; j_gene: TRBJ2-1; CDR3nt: TGTGCCAGCAGCGGAGGACAAAGCTCCTACAATGAGCAGTTCTTC; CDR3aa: CASSGGQSSYNEQFF
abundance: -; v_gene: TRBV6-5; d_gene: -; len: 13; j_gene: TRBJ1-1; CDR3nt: TGTGCCAGCAGTTGGGCTATGAACACTGAAGCTTTCTTT; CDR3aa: CASSWAMNTEAFF
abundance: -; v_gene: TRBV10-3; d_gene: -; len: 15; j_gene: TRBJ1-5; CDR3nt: TGTGCCATCAGTGAGTCCGGGGGGGGCCCTCAGCCCCAGCATTTT; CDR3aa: CAISESGGGPQPQHF
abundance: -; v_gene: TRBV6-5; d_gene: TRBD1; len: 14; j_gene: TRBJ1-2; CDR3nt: TGTGCCAGCAGCACCCTGACAGGGTTGTTTGGCTACACCTTC; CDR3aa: CASSTLTGLFGYTF
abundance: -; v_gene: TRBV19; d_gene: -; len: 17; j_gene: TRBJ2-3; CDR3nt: TGTGCCAGTAGTACATGGGACTCCTTCGACCACACAGATACGCAGTATTTT; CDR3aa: CASSTWDSFDHTDTQYF
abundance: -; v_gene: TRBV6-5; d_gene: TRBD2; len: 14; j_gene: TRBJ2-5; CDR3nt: TGTGCCAGCAGTTACTTGGGGGGGGAAGAGACCCAGTACTTC; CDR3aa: CASSYLGGEETQYF
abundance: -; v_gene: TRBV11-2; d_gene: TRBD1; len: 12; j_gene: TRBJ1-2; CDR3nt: TGTGCCAGCAGCCCTGGGACAGGGAAGAGGGCCTTC; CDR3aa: CASSPGTGKRAF
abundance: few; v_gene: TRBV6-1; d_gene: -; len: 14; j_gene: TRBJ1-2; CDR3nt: TGTGCCAGCAGTGAAAATTTGGCGGGTGGAATGGACACCTTC; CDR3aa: CASSENLAGGMDTF
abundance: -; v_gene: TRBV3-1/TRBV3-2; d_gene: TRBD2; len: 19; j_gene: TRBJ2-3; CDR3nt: TGTGCCAGCAGCCAAGTGTTAGTCGGTGGGGGGGGTAGCACAGATACGCAGTATTTT; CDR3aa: CASSQVLVGGGGSTDTQYF
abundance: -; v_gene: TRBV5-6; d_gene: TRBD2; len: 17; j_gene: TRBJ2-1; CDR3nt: TGTGCCAGCAGCTACCCTACGGGGACTAGCGGAGGCAATGAGCAGTTCTTC; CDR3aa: CASSYPTGTSGGNEQFF
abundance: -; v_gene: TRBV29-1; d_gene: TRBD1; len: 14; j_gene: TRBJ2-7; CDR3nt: TGCAGCGTTGATGTAGGACAGGGTACTTACGAGCAGTACTTC; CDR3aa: CSVDVGQGTYEQYF
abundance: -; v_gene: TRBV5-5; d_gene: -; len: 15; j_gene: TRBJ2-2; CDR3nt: TGTGCCAGCAGACAGGGGAGGAAGGGACCCTCCGAGCTGTTTTTT; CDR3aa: CASRQGRKGPSELFF
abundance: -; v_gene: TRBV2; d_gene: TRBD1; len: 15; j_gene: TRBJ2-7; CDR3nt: TGTGCCAGCAGTGAAAAGGTAGTCAGGGGGCACGAGCAGTACTTC; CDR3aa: CASSEKVVRGHEQYF
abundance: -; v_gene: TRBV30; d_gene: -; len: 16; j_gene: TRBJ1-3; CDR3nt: TGTGCCTGGAGTGTACCGGTTTTAAGTGCTGGAAACACCATATATTTT; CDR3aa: CAWSVPVLSAGNTIYF
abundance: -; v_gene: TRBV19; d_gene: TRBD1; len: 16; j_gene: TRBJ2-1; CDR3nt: TGTGCCTCGACAGGGGTGGGTAAGGGTTTCGACAATGAGCAGTTCTTC; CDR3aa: CASTGVGKGFDNEQFF
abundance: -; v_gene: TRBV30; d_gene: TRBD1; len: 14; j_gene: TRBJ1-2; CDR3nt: TGTGCCTGGAGCCCGGGACAGGGGGTCTACGGCTACACCTTC; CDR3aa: CAWSPGQGVYGYTF
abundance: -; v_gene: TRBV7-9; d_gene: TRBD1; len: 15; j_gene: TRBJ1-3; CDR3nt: TGTGCCAGCAGCCTCGGACAGGGCTCTGGAAACACCATATATTTT; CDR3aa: CASSLGQGSGNTIYF
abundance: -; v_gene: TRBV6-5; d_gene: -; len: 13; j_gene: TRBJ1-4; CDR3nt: TGTGCCAGCAGTTCCGAGCAGGTTGAAAAACTGTTTTTT; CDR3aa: CASSSEQVEKLFF
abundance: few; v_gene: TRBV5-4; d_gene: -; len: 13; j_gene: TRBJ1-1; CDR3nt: TGTGCCAGCAGCCCGGGGATGAACACTGAAGCTTTCTTT; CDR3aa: CASSPGMNTEAFF
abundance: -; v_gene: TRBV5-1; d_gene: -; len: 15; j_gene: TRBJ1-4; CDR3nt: TGCGCCAGCAGCTTGCCCCGGTCCGGGAATGAAAAACTGTTTTTT; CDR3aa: CASSLPRSGNEKLFF
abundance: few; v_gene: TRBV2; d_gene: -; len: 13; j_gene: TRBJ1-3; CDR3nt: TGTGCCAGCAGTCTACAGGAAGGAAACACCATATATTTT; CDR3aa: CASSLQEGNTIYF
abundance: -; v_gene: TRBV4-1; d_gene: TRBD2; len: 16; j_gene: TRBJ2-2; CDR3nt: TGCGCCAGCAGCCCTAGCGGGGGGACGAACACCGGGGAGCTGTTTTTT; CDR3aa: CASSPSGGTNTGELFF
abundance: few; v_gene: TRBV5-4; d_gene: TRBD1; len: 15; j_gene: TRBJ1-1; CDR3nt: TGTGCCAGCAGCTCGGGACAGAGAAAGAACACTGAAGCTTTCTTT; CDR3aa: CASSSGQRKNTEAFF
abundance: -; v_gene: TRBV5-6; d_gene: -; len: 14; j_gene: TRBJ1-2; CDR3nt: TGTGCCAGCAGCTTGGGCGACAGCAACTATGGCTACACCTTC; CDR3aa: CASSLGDSNYGYTF
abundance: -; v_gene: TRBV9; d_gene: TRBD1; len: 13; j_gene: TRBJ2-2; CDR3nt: TGTGCCAGGGGGACAGGGAACACCGGGGAGCTGTTTTTT; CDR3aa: CARGTGNTGELFF
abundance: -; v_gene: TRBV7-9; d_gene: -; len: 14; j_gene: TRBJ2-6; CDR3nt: TGTGCCAGCAGCACCGGCTCTGGGGCCAACGTCCTGACTTTC; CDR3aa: CASSTGSGANVLTF
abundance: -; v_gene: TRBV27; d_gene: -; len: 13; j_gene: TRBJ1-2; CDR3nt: TGTGCCAGCAGTGAGATTGGTAGCTATGGCTACACCTTC; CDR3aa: CASSEIGSYGYTF
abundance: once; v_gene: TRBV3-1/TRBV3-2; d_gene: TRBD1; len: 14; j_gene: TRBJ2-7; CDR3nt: TGTGCCAGCACACCACAGGGGGCCTCCTACGAGCAGTACTTC; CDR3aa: CASTPQGASYEQYF
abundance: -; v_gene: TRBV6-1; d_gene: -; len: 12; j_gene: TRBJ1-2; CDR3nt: TGTGCCAGCAGTGACCAGGGGTTAGGCTACACCTTC; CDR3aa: CASSDQGLGYTF
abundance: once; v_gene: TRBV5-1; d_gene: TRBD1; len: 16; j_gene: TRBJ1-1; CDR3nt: TGCGCCAGCAGCTCTATCCCCGGGACAGGGAACACTGAAGCTTTCTTT; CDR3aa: CASSSIPGTGNTEAFF
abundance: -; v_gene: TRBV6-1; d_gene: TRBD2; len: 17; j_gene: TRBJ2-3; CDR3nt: TGTGCCAGCAGTGCTCGACGACTAGCGGGGTCCGCAGATACGCAGTATTTT; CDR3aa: CASSARRLAGSADTQYF
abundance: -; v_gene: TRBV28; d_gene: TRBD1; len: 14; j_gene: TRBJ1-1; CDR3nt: TGTGCCAGCAGCCCACACAGGGGGCAGACTGAAGCTTTCTTT; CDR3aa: CASSPHRGQTEAFF